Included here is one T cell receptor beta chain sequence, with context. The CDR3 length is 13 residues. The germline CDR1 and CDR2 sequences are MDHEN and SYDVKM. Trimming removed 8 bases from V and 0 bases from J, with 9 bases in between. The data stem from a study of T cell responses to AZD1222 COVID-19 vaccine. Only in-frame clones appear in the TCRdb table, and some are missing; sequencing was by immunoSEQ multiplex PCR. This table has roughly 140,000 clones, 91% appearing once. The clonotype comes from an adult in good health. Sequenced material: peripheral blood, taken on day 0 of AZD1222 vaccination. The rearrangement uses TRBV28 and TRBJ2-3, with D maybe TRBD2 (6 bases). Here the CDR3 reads CASVRESTDTQYF. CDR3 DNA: TGTGCCAGCGTTCGGGAGAGCACAGATACGCAGTATTTT.